These 2 T cell receptor beta chains came from one sample sequenced in a study of PD-1 blockade in classical Hodgkin lymphoma. Method: immunoSEQ multiplex PCR; TCRdb's copy keeps in-frame clones and lacks some. The sample lists around 40,000 clones, over 70% occurring once. Time point meaning: cycle 4 day 1 (C4D1), after more than five weeks of nivolumab. Relapses following autologous stem cell transplantation were seen in all patients, with brentuximab vedotin exposure varying. Source: peripheral blood mononuclear cells (PBMCs), taken before the fourth cycle of nivolumab. The receptors derive from a human donor with classical Hodgkin lymphoma.

This chain connects TRBV19 to TRBJ2-2; weak D call: TRBD1 (6 bases). The germline gives CDR1 LNHDA, CDR2 SQIVND (reference sequence). V was cut by 5 bases and J by 3 bases, with 16 bases left in between. The CDR3 spans 16 residues. The CDR3 sequence: CASSGSQGRYTGELFF. For the CDR3, the DNA is TGTGCCAGTAGTGGCTCCCAGGGGCGATACACCGGGGAGCTGTTTTTT. The variable domain in full, completed from reference TRBV19 and TRBJ2-2, reads DGGITQSPKYLFRKEGQNVTLSCEQNLNHDAMYWYRQDPGQGLRLIYYSQIVNDFQKGDIAEGYSVSREKKESFPLTVTSAQKNPTAFYLCASSGSQGRYTGELFFGEGSRLTVL.

The CDR3 DNA is TGTGCTAGTGCCATCACCGCGGCCATATCCAAAGGAGATACGCAGTATTTT. As protein: CASAITAAISKGDTQYF. This rearrangement joins TRBV12-5 to TRBJ2-3; no firm D call. Between the trimmed V and J ends, which lost 7 bases and 5 bases, there was a span of 25 bases. The length of the CDR3 is 17 residues. Germline V CDR1 and CDR2: LGHNT, FRNRAP.